Sequencing of this T cell receptor beta chain was carried out in a study of shared clonotypes between healthy human individuals. CD4+ cell separation produced CD45RA+ naive and CD45RA-negative memory subsets. Per germline, CDR1 DFQATT and CDR2 SNEGSKA (reference sequence). The V end was cut by 6 bases, the J end by 3 bases, with 8 bases between. The CDR3 extends over 11 amino acids. Assay: immunoSEQ multiplex PCR; the TCRdb copy retains only in-frame clones and omits some. The repertoire holds approximately 2.4 million clones, with approximately 96% as singletons. The source is a man aged 18 to 30 in good health. V gene TRBV20-1 combines with J gene TRBJ1-1; D remains ambiguous. The material sequenced was naive CD4+ T cells sorted from blood. Subset in this sample: CD45RA+ positively selected. CDR3 amino acids: CSAQPDTEAFF. CDR3 DNA: TGCAGTGCCCAGCCCGACACTGAAGCTTTCTTT.